Included here is one T cell receptor (beta chain) sequence, with context. Its cognate antigen has yet to be identified. Base-call qualities are not available, and no considerably larger clone is one nucleotide away. The immunoSEQ Assay, a bias-controlled multiplex PCR, was used to amplify TCRbeta CDR3 regions from genomic DNA. As for the original processing: Within the assay, amplification of reference gene primers was used to estimate how many nucleated cells each sample contained. To quantify the absolute abundance of each unique TCRbeta CDR3 rearrangement, sequence reads were collapsed and filtered. Productive Simpson clonality was computed per sample as the square root of Simpson's diversity index over productive rearrangements. Imported from immuneACCESS, the table was reduced by TCRdb to in-frame sequences with V and J called. These copies leave out some clones; in studies compared against another copy, an unresolved V gene accounts for under half, and the cause of the remainder is not known. V and J calls and clone size follow that table, whereas D and trimming were derived from the DNA. Recorded for this sample are roughly 310,000 clones; around 89% of them occurred a single time. The leading ten clones occupy 8% to 10% of the sample.

This entry is derived from a study of blood T cell repertoires in COVID-19 (TCRdb year 2020). For the study in its entirety: The collaborator samples originated in the United States, Italy and Spain and spanned the acute and convalescent phases of COVID-19. The prospective study material was composed of cDNA or gDNA derived from T cells, B-cell-depleted T cells, or PBMCs. The dataset comprised deeply sampled blood TCRbeta repertoires from subjects exposed to, actively infected with, or recovered from COVID-19. The repertoires were released in a freely available public database intended as a resource for research on the immune response to SARS-CoV-2. Samples came from the ongoing ImmuneRACE study (first 160 participants) plus 1,254 subjects from 6 global collaborators. Nearly every sample came with metadata listing a de-identified subject ID, COVID-19 status, age in years and sex. HLA class I and class II types, where available, came from metadata supplied by the sample provider rather than from assay-based typing.

Results and caveats for the whole study, not just this receptor: The amount of clinical and demographic metadata varied by source and participant and was provided uncurated.

In the prospective study, participants were roughly 18 to 100 years old, resided in about two dozen geographic areas of the United States, and were enrolled through a virtual design. In the prospective study, cohorts were assigned on the basis of participant-reported clinical history obtained from a screening survey and a study questionnaire. For ImmuneRACE Cohort 3, a participant was defined as recovered based on two consecutive negative NP/OP PCR tests, clearance by a healthcare professional, or resolution of symptoms. Each participant in the prospective study had whole blood, serum and a nasopharyngeal or oropharyngeal swab collected by mobile phlebotomists. Over a roughly 2-month period, participants in the prospective study had the option of providing additional blood draws and questionnaires. Before DNA extraction, blood samples from the prospective study were shipped at room temperature or frozen.

CDR1 and CDR2 were assigned from the germline V gene as MDHEN and SYDVKM. Trimming accounts for 11 bases at V and 7 bases at J, while the number of junction bases matched to no gene is 14. Its CDR3 holds 14 amino acids, cysteine through phenylalanine. The only DNA kept is the CDR3, 42 bases in frame from the first base. Specimen: PBMCs or T cells enriched from blood (not recorded which). This receptor chain uses TRBV28 and TRBJ2-7, and 10 junction bases match TRBD2. The sequence was collected from a woman between 40 and 50 years old who had recovered from COVID-19. At the DNA level, the sequence is TGTGCCTGCTCCCCGGCTAGCGGGAGTTATGAGCAGTACTTC. The resulting protein is CACSPASGSYEQYF.